The source of this T cell receptor beta chain is a study of control samples from healthy donors and cancer patients. This clone was recorded only once. Generated by immunoSEQ multiplex PCR, the TCRdb table keeps only in-frame clones and is missing some. The table records 100,000 or so clones, more than 85% of them present only once. From germline, CDR1 is SNHLY and CDR2 FYNNEI. CDR3 length: 14 residues. The germline V and J ends were trimmed by 9 bases and 7 bases, with 16 bases remaining between them. This sequence was found in a man under 40 in good health. The specimen sequenced was blood. The chain recombines TRBV2 with TRBJ1-6, with D perhaps matching TRBD1 (5 bases). In DNA form, the CDR3 reads TGTGCCAGAAAGGGGTCAGGAGGGAATTCACCCCTCCACTTT. As protein: CARKGSGGNSPLHF.